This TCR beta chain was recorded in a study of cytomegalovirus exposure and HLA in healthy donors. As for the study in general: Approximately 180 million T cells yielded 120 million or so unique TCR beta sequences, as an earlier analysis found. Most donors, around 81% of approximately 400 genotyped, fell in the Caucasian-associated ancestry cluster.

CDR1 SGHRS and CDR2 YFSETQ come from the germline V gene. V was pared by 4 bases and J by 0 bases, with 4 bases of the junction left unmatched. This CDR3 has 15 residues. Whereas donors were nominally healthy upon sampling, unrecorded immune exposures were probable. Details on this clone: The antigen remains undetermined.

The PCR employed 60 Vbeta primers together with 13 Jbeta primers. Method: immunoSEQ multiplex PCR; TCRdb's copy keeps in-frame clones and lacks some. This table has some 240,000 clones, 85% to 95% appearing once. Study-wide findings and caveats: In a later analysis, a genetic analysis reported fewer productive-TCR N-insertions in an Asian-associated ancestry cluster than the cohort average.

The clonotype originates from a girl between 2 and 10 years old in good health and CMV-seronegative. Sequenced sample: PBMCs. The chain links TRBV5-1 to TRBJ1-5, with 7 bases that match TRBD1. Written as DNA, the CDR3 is TGCGCCAGCAGCCCAGGACAGGATAGCAATCAGCCCCAGCATTTT. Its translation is CASSPGQDSNQPQHF.